The TCR beta chain under discussion was sequenced for a study of T cells in Graves' hyperthyroidism and ophthalmopathy. Amplified TCR beta CDR3 regions came from RNA transcripts. Carried out on the TCR CDR3, a first-round RT-PCR used the HTBI primer set. MiXCR was run by TCRdb on the multiplex PCR reads, yielding one entry per CDR3 protein. The data hold roughly 98,000 distinct CDR3 sequences, with roughly 40% observed a single time. Diagnosis of hyperthyroidism was new in patients aged 18 to 65, and its duration was under 2 months. The V end was cut by 0 bases, the J end by 0 bases, with 12 bases between. This CDR3 comprises 16 residues. Germline V lookup: CDR1 SEHNR, CDR2 FQNEAQ (reference sequence). Study outcomes and limitations: Among thyroid clonotypes expanded above 0.001, most also appeared in blood.

At least ten counts were recorded for this clonotype. Its antigen remains unidentified. The sequenced sample consisted of peripheral blood or thyroid tissue (not recorded which). The sequence derives from a woman aged 25-40 years with Graves' hyperthyroidism. V gene TRBV7-9 combines with J gene TRBJ2-7; possible D gene TRBD2, 6 bases. The CDR3: CASSLALGGLSYEQYF. The CDR3 bases are TGTGCCAGCAGCTTAGCCTTGGGAGGACTCTCCTACGAGCAGTACTTC.